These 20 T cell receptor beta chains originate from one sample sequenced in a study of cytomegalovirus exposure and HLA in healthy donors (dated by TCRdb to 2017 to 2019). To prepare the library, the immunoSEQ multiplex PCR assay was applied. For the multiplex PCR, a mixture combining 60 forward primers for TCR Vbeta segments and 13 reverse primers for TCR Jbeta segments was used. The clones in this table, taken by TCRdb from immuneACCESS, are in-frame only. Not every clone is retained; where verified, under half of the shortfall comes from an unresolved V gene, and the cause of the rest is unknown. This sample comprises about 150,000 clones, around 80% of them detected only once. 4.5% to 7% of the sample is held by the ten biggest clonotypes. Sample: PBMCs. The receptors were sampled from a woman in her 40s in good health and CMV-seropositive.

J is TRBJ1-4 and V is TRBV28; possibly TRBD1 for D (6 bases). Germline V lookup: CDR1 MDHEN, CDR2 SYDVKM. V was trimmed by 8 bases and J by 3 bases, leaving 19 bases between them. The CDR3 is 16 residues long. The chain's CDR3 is CASLRGGPPPNEKLFF. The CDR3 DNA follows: TGTGCCAGCTTGCGGGGGGGCCCCCCTCCTAATGAAAAACTGTTTTTT.

The CDR3, as DNA: TGTGCCAGCGTGGGTAGCGGGAGGGGTGAGCAGTTCTTC. It translates to CASVGSGRGEQFF. The J gene is TRBJ2-1, the V gene TRBV6-5, with TRBD2 identical over 11 bases. V lost 8 bases to trimming and J lost 9 bases; unmatched junction nucleotides: 6. The CDR3 consists of 13 residues. Germline V gives CDR1 MNHEY, CDR2 SVGAGI.

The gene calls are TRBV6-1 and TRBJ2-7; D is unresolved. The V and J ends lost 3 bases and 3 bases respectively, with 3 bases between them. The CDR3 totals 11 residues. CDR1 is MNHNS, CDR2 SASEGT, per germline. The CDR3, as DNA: TGTGCCAGCAGTGACTACTACGAGCAGTACTTC. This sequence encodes CASSDYYEQYF.

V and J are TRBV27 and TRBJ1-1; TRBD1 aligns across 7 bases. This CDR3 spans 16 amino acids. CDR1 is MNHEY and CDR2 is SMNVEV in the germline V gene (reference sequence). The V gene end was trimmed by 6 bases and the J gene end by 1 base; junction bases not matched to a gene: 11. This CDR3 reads CASSLGPGGSNTEAFF. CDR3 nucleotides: TGTGCCAGCAGCTTAGGTCCAGGGGGATCGAACACTGAAGCTTTCTTT.

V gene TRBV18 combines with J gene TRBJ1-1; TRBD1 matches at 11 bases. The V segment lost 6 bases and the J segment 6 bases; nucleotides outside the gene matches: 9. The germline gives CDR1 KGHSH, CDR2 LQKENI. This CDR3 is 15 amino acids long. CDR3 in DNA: TGTGCCAGCTCGGCCCCGGACAGGGGGCTCGCTGAAGCTTTCTTT. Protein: CASSAPDRGLAEAFF.

Written as DNA, the CDR3 is TGTGCCAGCAGTATCCGGGACAGGGGGGAGCAGTTCTTC. This gives the protein CASSIRDRGEQFF. The V call is TRBV27, the J call TRBJ2-1; 11 nucleotides match TRBD1. The V gene's germline CDR1 is MNHEY and CDR2 SMNVEV (reference sequence). This CDR3 comprises 13 residues. After removal of 5 bases from V and 10 bases from J, the junction contained 4 bases not matched to a gene.

CDR3 DNA sequence: TGTGCCAGCAGTGAATCAACGGCGGGTCTAGGCTATGGCTACACCTTC. Amino acids: CASSESTAGLGYGYTF. The chain has TRBV25-1 and TRBJ1-2; D remains unclear. This CDR3 has 16 residues. Trimming removed 1 base at V and 4 bases at J, with 16 bases between. The germline V gene encodes CDR1 MGHDK and CDR2 SYGVNS.

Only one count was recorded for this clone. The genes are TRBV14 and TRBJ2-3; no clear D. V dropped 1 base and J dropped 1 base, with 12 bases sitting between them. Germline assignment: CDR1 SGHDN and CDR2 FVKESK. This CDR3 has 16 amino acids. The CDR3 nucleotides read TGTGCCAGCAGCCAAGGACTCCTATCCCGCACAGATACGCAGTATTTT. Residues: CASSQGLLSRTDTQYF.

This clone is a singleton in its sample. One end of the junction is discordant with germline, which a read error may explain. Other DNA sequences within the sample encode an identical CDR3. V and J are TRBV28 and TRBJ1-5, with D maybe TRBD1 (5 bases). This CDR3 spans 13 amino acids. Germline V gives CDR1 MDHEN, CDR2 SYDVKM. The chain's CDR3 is CAGQGYSNQPQHF. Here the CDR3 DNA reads TGCGCAGGGCAGGGATATAGCAATCAGCCCCAGCATTTT. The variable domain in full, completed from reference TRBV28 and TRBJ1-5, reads DVKVTQSSRYLVKRTGEKVFLECVQDMDHENMFWYRQDPGLGLRLIYFSYDVKMKEKGDIPEGYSVSREKKERFSLILESASTNQTSMYLCAGQGYSNQPQHFGDGTRLSIL.

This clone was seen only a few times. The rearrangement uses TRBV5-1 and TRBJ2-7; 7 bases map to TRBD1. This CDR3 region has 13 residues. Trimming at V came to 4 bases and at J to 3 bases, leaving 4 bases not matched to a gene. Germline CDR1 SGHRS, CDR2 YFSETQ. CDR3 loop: CASSLTGNYEQYF. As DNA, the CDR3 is TGCGCCAGCAGCCTGACAGGGAACTACGAGCAGTACTTC.

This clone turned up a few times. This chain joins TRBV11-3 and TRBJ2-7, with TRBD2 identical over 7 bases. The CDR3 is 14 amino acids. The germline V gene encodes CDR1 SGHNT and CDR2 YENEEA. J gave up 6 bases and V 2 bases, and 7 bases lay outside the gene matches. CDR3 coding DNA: TGTGCCAGCAGCTTACGAGGGAGGGCCTCCGAGCAGTACTTC. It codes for CASSLRGRASEQYF.

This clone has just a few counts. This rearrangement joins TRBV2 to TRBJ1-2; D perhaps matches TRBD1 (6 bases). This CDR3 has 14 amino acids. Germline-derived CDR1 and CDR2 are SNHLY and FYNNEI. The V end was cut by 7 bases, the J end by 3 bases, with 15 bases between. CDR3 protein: CASTRGGSYYGYTF. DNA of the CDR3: TGTGCCAGCACCCGGGGGGGCAGTTACTATGGCTACACCTTC.

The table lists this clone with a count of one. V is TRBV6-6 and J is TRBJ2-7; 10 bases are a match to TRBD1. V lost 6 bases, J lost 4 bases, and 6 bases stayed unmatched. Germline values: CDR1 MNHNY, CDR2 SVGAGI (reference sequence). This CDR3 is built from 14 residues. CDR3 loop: CASSPGQGLYEQYF. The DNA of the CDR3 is TGTGCCAGCAGCCCGGGACAGGGGTTATACGAGCAGTACTTC.

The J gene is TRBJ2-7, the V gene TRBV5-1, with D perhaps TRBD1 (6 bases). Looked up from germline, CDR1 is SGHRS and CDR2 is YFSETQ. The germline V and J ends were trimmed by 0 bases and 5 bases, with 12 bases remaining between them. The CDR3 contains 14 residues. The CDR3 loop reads CASSLVQGRDEQYF. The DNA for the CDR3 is TGCGCCAGCAGCTTGGTTCAGGGGCGAGACGAGCAGTACTTC.

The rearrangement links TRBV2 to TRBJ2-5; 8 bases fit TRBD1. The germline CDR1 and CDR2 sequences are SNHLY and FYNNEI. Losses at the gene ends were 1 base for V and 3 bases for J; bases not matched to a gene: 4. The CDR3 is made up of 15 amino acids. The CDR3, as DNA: TGTGCCAGCAGTGAAGGAGGACAGGGAGAAGAGACCCAGTACTTC. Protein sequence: CASSEGGQGEETQYF.

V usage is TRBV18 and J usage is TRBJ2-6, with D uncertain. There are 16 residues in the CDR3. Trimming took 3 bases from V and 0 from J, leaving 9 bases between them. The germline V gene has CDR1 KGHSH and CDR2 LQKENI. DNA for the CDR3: TGTGCCAGCTCACCCCCTAGGAACTCTGGGGCCAACGTCCTGACTTTC. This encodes CASSPPRNSGANVLTF. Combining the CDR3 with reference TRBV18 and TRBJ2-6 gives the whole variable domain NAGVMQNPRHLVRRRGQEARLRCSPMKGHSHVYWYRQLPEEGLKFMVYLQKENIIDESGMPKERFSAEFPKEGPSILRIQQVVRGDSAAYFCASSPPRNSGANVLTFGAGSRLTVL.

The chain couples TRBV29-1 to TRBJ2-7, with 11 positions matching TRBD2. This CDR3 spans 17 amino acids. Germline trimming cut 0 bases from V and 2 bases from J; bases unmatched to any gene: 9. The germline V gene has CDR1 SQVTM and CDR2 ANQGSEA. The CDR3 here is CSVEDRGLAGGTYEQYF. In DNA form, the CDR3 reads TGCAGCGTTGAAGATCGGGGGCTAGCGGGAGGCACCTACGAGCAGTACTTC.

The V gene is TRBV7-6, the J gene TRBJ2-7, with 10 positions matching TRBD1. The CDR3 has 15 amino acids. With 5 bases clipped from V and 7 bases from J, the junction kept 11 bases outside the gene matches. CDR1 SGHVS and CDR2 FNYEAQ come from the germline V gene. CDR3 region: CASSMTGTGDREQYF. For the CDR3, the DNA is TGTGCCAGCAGCATGACCGGGACAGGGGATCGGGAGCAGTACTTC.

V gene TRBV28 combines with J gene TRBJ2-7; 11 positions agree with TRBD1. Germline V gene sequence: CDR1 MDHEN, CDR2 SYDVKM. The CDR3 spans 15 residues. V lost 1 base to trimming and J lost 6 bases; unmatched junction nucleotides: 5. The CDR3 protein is CASSLSEDRGLEQYF. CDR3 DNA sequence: TGTGCCAGCAGTTTATCCGAGGACAGGGGGCTCGAGCAGTACTTC.

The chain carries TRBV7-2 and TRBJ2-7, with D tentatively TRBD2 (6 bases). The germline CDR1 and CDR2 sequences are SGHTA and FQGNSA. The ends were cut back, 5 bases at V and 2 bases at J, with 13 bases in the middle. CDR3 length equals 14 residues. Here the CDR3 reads CASSPTGGPYEQYF. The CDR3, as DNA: TGTGCCAGCAGCCCGACCGGGGGACCCTACGAGCAGTACTTC.